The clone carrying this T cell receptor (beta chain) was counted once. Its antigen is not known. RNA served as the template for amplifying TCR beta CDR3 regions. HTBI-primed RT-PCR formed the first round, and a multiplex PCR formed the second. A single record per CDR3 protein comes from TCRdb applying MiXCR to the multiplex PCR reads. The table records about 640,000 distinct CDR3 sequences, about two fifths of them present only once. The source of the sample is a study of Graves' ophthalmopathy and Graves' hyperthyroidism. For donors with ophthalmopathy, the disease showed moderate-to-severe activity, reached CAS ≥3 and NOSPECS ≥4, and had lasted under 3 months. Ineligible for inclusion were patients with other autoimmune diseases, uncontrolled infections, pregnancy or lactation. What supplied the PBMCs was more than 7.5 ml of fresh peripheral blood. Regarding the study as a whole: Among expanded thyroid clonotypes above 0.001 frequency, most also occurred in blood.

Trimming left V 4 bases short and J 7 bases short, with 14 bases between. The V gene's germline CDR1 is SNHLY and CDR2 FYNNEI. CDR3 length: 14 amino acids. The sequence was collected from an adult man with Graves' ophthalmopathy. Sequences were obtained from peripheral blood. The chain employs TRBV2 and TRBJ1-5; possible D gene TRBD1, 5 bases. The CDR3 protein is CASSARRQGQPQHF. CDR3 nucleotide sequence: TGTGCCAGCAGTGCTAGGAGGCAGGGACAGCCCCAGCATTTT. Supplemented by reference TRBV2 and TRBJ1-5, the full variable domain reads EPEVTQTPSHQVTQMGQEVILRCVPISNHLYFYWYRQILGQKVEFLVSFYNNEISEKSEIFDDQFSVERPDGSNFTLKIRSTKLEDSAMYFCASSARRQGQPQHFGDGTRLSIL.